Following are 20 T cell receptor beta chains from one sample sequenced in a study of blood T cell repertoires in COVID-19. TCRdb's table, derived via immunoSEQ multiplex PCR, lists solely in-frame clones and lacks some. The table shows around 370,000 clones, with around 90% occurring only once. Sequencing was done on a sample of PBMCs or T cells enriched from blood (not recorded which). The origin of the receptors is a young woman who had recovered from COVID-19.

The rearrangement joins TRBV30 to TRBJ2-7, with 7 nucleotides matching TRBD1. Losses at the gene ends were 5 bases for V and 3 bases for J; bases not matched to a gene: 10. CDR1 and CDR2 (germline): GTSNPN, SVGIG (reference sequence). The CDR3 length is 14 residues. CDR3 nucleotides: TGTGCCTGGGACTCTACAGGGGCCAGCTACGAGCAGTACTTC. Amino acid sequence: CAWDSTGASYEQYF.

In nucleotides, the CDR3 is TGTGCCAGCAGTTACAGGGAGAGCTATGAAGCTTTCTTT. As protein: CASSYRESYEAFF. The V call is TRBV6-2 or TRBV6-3, the J call TRBJ1-1, with D unclear. Germline V gene sequence: CDR1 MNHEY, CDR2 SVGEGT. V lost 2 bases to trimming and J lost 7 bases, with 11 bases between them. This CDR3 region has 13 residues.

The CDR3 region is CASSDSGAASGTQYF. DNA for the CDR3: TGTGCCAGCAGTGACTCGGGAGCGGCTTCGGGTACGCAGTATTTT. The rearrangement joins TRBV6-4 to TRBJ2-3, with D possibly TRBD2 on 5 matching bases. Germline CDR1 MRHNA, CDR2 SNTAGT. This CDR3 is 15 amino acids long. Trimming cost V 0 bases and J 8 bases, with 15 bases left between them.

The chain links TRBV28 to TRBJ1-1; D is perhaps TRBD1 (6 bases). Germline CDR1 reads MDHEN; CDR2 reads SYDVKM. This CDR3 comprises 14 residues. Deletions cut 6 bases from V and 6 bases from J, with 17 bases between. The CDR3 nucleotides read TGTGCCAGCAGCTCAGGGGACCTAAGCGCTGAAGCTTTCTTT. Translation: CASSSGDLSAEAFF. The whole variable domain, remainder taken from reference TRBV28 and TRBJ1-1, is DVKVTQSSRYLVKRTGEKVFLECVQDMDHENMFWYRQDPGLGLRLIYFSYDVKMKEKGDIPEGYSVSREKKERFSLILESASTNQTSMYLCASSSGDLSAEAFFGQGTRLTVV.

The chain combines TRBV2 with TRBJ2-1; a possible D gene is TRBD2 (5 bases). The CDR3 extends over 14 amino acids. Per the germline V gene, CDR1 is SNHLY and CDR2 is FYNNEI. Trimming pared 4 bases from V and 1 base from J, leaving 8 bases between. CDR3 sequence (DNA): TGTGCCAGCAGTGGAGGGATTTCCTACAATGAGCAGTTCTTC. It encodes CASSGGISYNEQFF.

The rearrangement joins TRBV11-2 to TRBJ2-7; tentative D call: TRBD1 (6 bases). In germline, CDR1 is SGHAT, CDR2 FQNNGV. The CDR3 consists of 15 residues. The V gene lost 7 bases and the J gene lost 0 bases, with 16 bases spanning the gap. The CDR3 DNA reads as TGTGCCAGCATATACCGGGACAAACTCTCCTACGAGCAGTACTTC. It is translated as CASIYRDKLSYEQYF.

The chain couples TRBV9 to TRBJ2-7; no reliable D call. Germline values: CDR1 SGDLS, CDR2 YYNGEE. The CDR3 covers 12 residues. Trimming removed 6 bases from V and 3 bases from J, with 10 bases in between. The CDR3: CASNTSHYEQYF. CDR3 sequence (DNA): TGTGCCAGCAACACGTCCCACTACGAGCAGTACTTC.

This rearrangement joins TRBV18 to TRBJ1-1, with TRBD1 matching 7 bases. After removal of 1 base from V and 1 base from J, the junction contained 9 bases not matched to a gene. The CDR3 covers 17 residues. Germline V CDR1 and CDR2: KGHSH, LQKENI. CDR3 coding DNA: TGTGCCAGCTCACCACTTGGACAGGCTTGGGGGAACACTGAAGCTTTCTTT. It specifies CASSPLGQAWGNTEAFF.

V and J are TRBV6-5 and TRBJ2-7, with D possibly TRBD2 on 5 matching bases. The CDR3 sequence is 14 residues long. Germline V gene data show CDR1 as MNHEY and CDR2 as SVGAGI. Deletions cut 6 bases from V and 2 bases from J, with 14 bases between. The CDR3 loop reads CASSYTGVTYEQYF. CDR3 nucleotides: TGTGCCAGCAGCTATACCGGGGTCACCTACGAGCAGTACTTC.

The chain links TRBV7-3 to TRBJ2-3; D unresolved. This CDR3 is built from 13 residues. Looked up from germline, CDR1 is SGHTA and CDR2 is FQGTGA. The germline V and J ends were trimmed by 0 bases and 5 bases, with 6 bases remaining between them. The CDR3 DNA reads TGTGCCAGCAGCTTAACGTGGCTAGATACGCAGTATTTT. It codes for CASSLTWLDTQYF.

The chain employs TRBV4-3 and TRBJ2-7; possible D gene TRBD1, 6 bases. The germline gives CDR1 LGHNA, CDR2 YSLEER. The CDR3 sequence is 15 residues long. With 0 bases removed from V and 3 bases from J, the gap between germline ends came to 12 bases. In DNA, the CDR3 is TGCGCCAGCAGCCAAGATGGGGACACAAACTACGAGCAGTACTTC. Translating it yields CASSQDGDTNYEQYF.

This chain links TRBV9 with TRBJ2-3; D is possibly TRBD2 (5 bases). There are 16 residues in the CDR3. Germline loops: CDR1 SGDLS, CDR2 YYNGEE. With 4 bases removed from V and 6 bases from J, the gap between germline ends came to 21 bases. Here the CDR3 reads CASSLNLFAGSDTQYF. In DNA, the CDR3 is TGTGCCAGCAGCCTAAACCTATTCGCGGGTTCGGATACGCAGTATTTT.

V is TRBV29-1 and J is TRBJ1-2; 9 bases are a match to TRBD1. With 5 bases clipped from V and 4 bases from J, the junction kept 8 bases outside the gene matches. This CDR3 has 14 residues. In germline, CDR1 is SQVTM, CDR2 ANQGSEA. The CDR3 protein is CSVLRGTGSYGYTF. DNA for the CDR3: TGCAGCGTTTTGAGGGGGACAGGGTCCTATGGCTACACCTTC. The complete variable domain, with remaining parts taken from reference TRBV29-1 and TRBJ1-2, reads SAVISQKPSRDICQRGTSLTIQCQVDSQVTMMFWYRQQPGQSLTLIATANQGSEATYESGFVIDKFPISRPNLTFSTLTVSNMSPEDSSIYLCSVLRGTGSYGYTFGSGTRLTVV.

The table lists this clone with a count of one. The gene calls are TRBV28 and TRBJ1-1; 7 positions agree with TRBD1. Germline V gene data show CDR1 as MDHEN and CDR2 as SYDVKM. The CDR3 loop spans 16 amino acids. The junction had 12 bases not matched to a gene; V was cut back by 6 bases and J by 2 bases. The CDR3 coding sequence is TGTGCCAGCAGCCCAATCACCGGGACAGCAAACACTGAAGCTTTCTTT. This sequence encodes CASSPITGTANTEAFF.

The chain uses TRBV7-9 and TRBJ2-5, with a weak D call TRBD2 (6 bases). V lost 1 base and J lost 12, with 12 bases in between. Germline V gene sequence: CDR1 SEHNR, CDR2 FQNEAQ (reference sequence). The CDR3 consists of 12 residues. CDR3 DNA sequence: TGTGCCAGCAGCTTAGTGGGCGGGATGAAGTACTTC. This sequence encodes CASSLVGGMKYF.

The chain links TRBV27 to TRBJ2-3, with D perhaps TRBD2 (6 bases). Germline lookup yields CDR1 MNHEY and CDR2 SMNVEV (reference sequence). CDR3 length: 14 amino acids. V lost 0 bases, J lost 5 bases, and 9 bases lay in between. The CDR3: CASSLSLEGDTQYF. The CDR3 nucleotides are TGTGCCAGCAGTTTATCCTTGGAGGGAGATACGCAGTATTTT.

This clone has only a few counts. The CDR3 is CASSNGQGAEAFF. The CDR3 nucleotides are TGTGCCAGCAGTAACGGACAGGGAGCTGAAGCTTTCTTT. The chain has TRBV6-5 and TRBJ1-1; the match to TRBD1 covers 8 bases. V shed 5 bases and J 6 bases; nucleotides not matched to a gene: 5. The CDR3 length is 13 residues. Per germline, CDR1 MNHEY and CDR2 SVGAGI.

This CDR3 is CASSLGRPGTRSPLHF. The DNA of the CDR3 is TGTGCCAGCAGCTTAGGTCGCCCGGGGACTCGGTCACCCCTCCACTTT. This sequence joins TRBV7-2 and TRBJ1-6; the D gene is possibly TRBD1 (5 bases). The CDR3 sequence is 16 residues long. Per germline, CDR1 SGHTA and CDR2 FQGNSA. Trimming shortened V by 1 base and J by 10 bases, and 17 bases separated the two germline ends.

This CDR3 reads CASSERRASQTQYF. In DNA, the CDR3 is TGTGCCAGCAGTGAACGGCGGGCTAGCCAGACCCAGTACTTC. V usage is TRBV2 and J usage is TRBJ2-5; weak D call: TRBD2 (5 bases). V was cut by 2 bases and J by 6 bases, with 13 bases left in between. The CDR3 spans 14 residues. Looked up from germline, CDR1 is SNHLY and CDR2 is FYNNEI.

The chain employs TRBV7-6 and TRBJ2-1; possibly TRBD2 for D (6 bases). The V gene's germline CDR1 is SGHVS and CDR2 FNYEAQ. V gave up 1 base and J gave up 9 bases, with 13 bases separating them. This CDR3 region has 14 residues. The CDR3 reads CASSLDGLAFEQFF. The CDR3 DNA reads TGTGCCAGCAGCTTAGACGGTCTAGCGTTTGAGCAGTTCTTC.